The clone carrying this T cell receptor beta chain was seen once. The antigen is undetermined. The CDR3 totals 14 residues. Between the trimmed V and J ends, which lost 0 bases and 4 bases, there was a span of 9 bases. In germline, CDR1 is SGHDN, CDR2 FVKESK. This sample is drawn from a study of tumor-infiltrating lymphocytes in localized non-small cell lung cancer. Findings and caveats of the study: T-cell fraction did not differ between immunotypes IM1 and IM2. Different pieces of the same tissue went to different assays, confounding technical variation with intratumor heterogeneity. Recurrence-free survival showed no association with tumor T-cell fraction.

The table came from immunoSEQ multiplex PCR; TCRdb's copy has only in-frame clones and leaves some out. The table includes about 16,000 clones, around 63% detected once. This TCR came from a human donor with non-small cell lung cancer. The sequencing sample was made of lung tumor tissue. The genes are TRBV14 and TRBJ2-5; D remains unclear. CDR3 sequence (DNA): TGTGCCAGCAGCCAAGATGGGGTTCGAGAGACCCAGTACTTC. Amino acids: CASSQDGVRETQYF. Variable domain in full (rest from reference TRBV14 and TRBJ2-5): EAGVTQFPSHSVIEKGQTVTLRCDPISGHDNLYWYRRVMGKEIKFLLHFVKESKQDESGMPNNRFLAERTGGTYSTLKVQPAELEDSGVYFCASSQDGVRETQYFGPGTRLLVL.